Below, 28 T cell receptor beta chains from the same sample are listed, as sequenced in a study of T cell repertoires in cytomegalovirus infection. Their recognized antigens are unknown. TCRdb called the reads again in MiXCR, with one record for every CDR3 protein. This sample has tens of thousands of distinct CDR3 sequences, with about 42% found just once. Material: CD8+ T cells from cultured PBMCs, obtained from culture after CMV antigen stimulation. Receptor source: a human donor in good health (CMV status not recorded). Some clones in this sample may be carry-over from other donors' samples.

CDR3 bases: TGCGCCAGCAGCCAGGGGACTAGCGGAGCTTACGAGCAGTACTTC. Translation: CASSQGTSGAYEQYF. The V gene is TRBV4-3, the J gene TRBJ2-7; 11 positions agree with TRBD2. Germline V lookup: CDR1 LGHNA, CDR2 YSLEER. The V segment lost 3 bases and the J segment 4 bases; nucleotides outside the gene matches: 5. The CDR3 has 15 amino acids.

This clonotype was picked up a small number of times. This chain links TRBV28 with TRBJ2-7, with 9 bases that match TRBD1. The junction had 21 bases not matched to a gene; V was cut back by 1 base and J by 2 bases. The CDR3 consists of 21 residues. CDR1 is MDHEN and CDR2 is SYDVKM in the germline V gene. The CDR3 coding sequence is TGTGCCAGCAGTTTATTGATGTTGCGGGACAGGGTTCATATAGGTGCCTACGAGCAGTACTTC. Translated, it gives CASSLLMLRDRVHIGAYEQYF.

The chain couples TRBV6-6 to TRBJ2-3; D possibly corresponds to TRBD2 (6 bases). This CDR3 has 12 amino acids. The V gene lost 6 bases and the J gene lost 11 bases, with 15 bases spanning the gap. The germline CDR1 and CDR2 sequences are MNHNY and SVGAGI (reference sequence). CDR3: CASSLGSGQQYF. As DNA, the CDR3 is TGTGCCAGCAGCCTGGGTAGCGGACAGCAGTATTTT.

The chain is built from TRBV4-3 and TRBJ2-2; 8 nucleotides align to TRBD1. Per germline, CDR1 LGHNA and CDR2 YSLEER. Trimming removed 3 bases from V and 0 bases from J; junction bases left unmatched: 6. This CDR3 has 17 amino acids. CDR3 residues: CASSQDRAGSNTGELFF. In nucleotides, the CDR3 is TGCGCCAGCAGCCAGGACAGGGCGGGCTCGAACACCGGGGAGCTGTTTTTT.

This clonotype was observed many times. The chain links TRBV20-1 to TRBJ1-5; D gene uncertain. V was trimmed by 3 bases and J by 0 bases, leaving 6 bases between them. This CDR3 comprises 13 residues. Germline CDR1 reads DFQATT; CDR2 reads SNEGSKA (reference sequence). CDR3 amino acids: CSASKGSNQPQHF. The CDR3 DNA reads as TGCAGTGCTAGTAAGGGTAGCAATCAGCCCCAGCATTTT.

This clonotype was counted only a few times. The V gene is TRBV6-2 or TRBV6-3, the J gene TRBJ1-1; D possibly corresponds to TRBD1 (6 bases). The germline CDR1 and CDR2 sequences are MNHEY and SVGEGT. Trimming took 6 bases from V and 0 from J, leaving 14 bases between them. The CDR3 is 15 residues long. CDR3 in DNA: TGTGCCAGCAGCGGGGAACAGGGTGTGAACACTGAAGCTTTCTTT. It translates to CASSGEQGVNTEAFF.

This clonotype was seen a few times. The genes are TRBV7-2 and TRBJ2-1; TRBD2 matches 9 bases. The CDR3 contains 16 residues. CDR1 SGHTA and CDR2 FQGNSA come from the germline V gene. J was trimmed by 5 bases and V by 8 bases; bases with no gene match: 13. The CDR3 loop is CASSFVAGASDNEQFF. The DNA for the CDR3 is TGTGCCAGCTCTTTCGTAGCGGGGGCCTCAGACAATGAGCAGTTCTTC.

V gene TRBV4-3 combines with J gene TRBJ2-4; no definite D call. The CDR3 contains 16 residues. Germline assignment: CDR1 LGHNA and CDR2 YSLEER. The ends were cut back, 0 bases at V and 0 bases at J, with 9 bases in the middle. This chain's CDR3 is CASSQELELAKNIQYF. The CDR3 DNA is TGCGCCAGCAGCCAAGAGTTGGAGCTAGCCAAAAACATTCAGTACTTC.

V usage is TRBV24-1 and J usage is TRBJ2-3; TRBD1 matches 11 bases. Per germline, CDR1 KGHDR and CDR2 SFDVKD. The CDR3 loop spans 14 amino acids. The junction had 2 bases not matched to a gene; V was cut back by 7 bases and J by 3 bases. The CDR3 region is CATRDRGRTDTQYF. The DNA of the CDR3 is TGTGCCACCAGGGACAGGGGGCGAACAGATACGCAGTATTTT.

In its sample, this clonotype was seen a few times. The V gene is TRBV28, the J gene TRBJ1-2; D possibly corresponds to TRBD1 (6 bases). Germline CDR1 reads MDHEN; CDR2 reads SYDVKM. V was cut by 7 bases and J by 6 bases, with 12 bases left in between. CDR3 length: 12 amino acids. The CDR3 loop is CASNIAGDGYTF. CDR3 bases: TGTGCCAGCAACATCGCAGGGGATGGCTACACCTTC.

This chain connects TRBV28 to TRBJ2-7, with 7 bases lining up with TRBD1. The CDR3 has 17 amino acids. CDR1 and CDR2 from the germline V gene are MDHEN and SYDVKM. Trimming removed 3 bases from V and 0 bases from J; junction bases left unmatched: 11. CDR3 nucleotides: TGTGCCAGCAGTTTCCTCTTTCCAGGGGGAAGCTCCTACGAGCAGTACTTC. Encoded protein: CASSFLFPGGSSYEQYF.

Turning to this clonotype: With a much larger clone just one base away, this may be a read error. This chain links TRBV4-1 with TRBJ1-3; tentatively, D is TRBD1 (5 bases). Looked up from germline, CDR1 is MGHRA and CDR2 is YSYEKL. There are 14 residues in the CDR3. The CDR3 protein is CASSRGGSGNAIYF. The CDR3 coding sequence is TGTGCCAGCAGTCGCGGGGGTTCTGGAAACGCCATATATTTT.

V is TRBV4-3 and J is TRBJ2-3; perhaps TRBD2 as D (6 bases). Germline V CDR1 and CDR2: LGHNA, YSLEER. There are 14 residues in the CDR3. Trimming took off 1 base at V and 3 bases at J, with 8 bases between the two ends. The CDR3 coding sequence is TGCGCCAGCAGCCAAGGACTAGAGACAGATACGCAGTATTTT. Translated, it gives CASSQGLETDTQYF.

This chain links TRBV4-3 with TRBJ1-2, with D unclear. This CDR3 is 17 amino acids long. The germline CDR1 and CDR2 sequences are LGHNA and YSLEER. V lost 0 bases and J lost 0, with 14 bases in between. As DNA, the CDR3 is TGCGCCAGCAGCCAAGATTGGGCGCCAGCCTCTAACTATGGCTACACCTTC. Translated, it gives CASSQDWAPASNYGYTF.

The chain joins TRBV6-2 or TRBV6-3 to TRBJ2-1; 7 bases match TRBD1. The CDR3 length is 14 residues. J was trimmed by 4 bases and V by 8 bases; bases with no gene match: 8. Per the germline V gene, CDR1 is MNHEY and CDR2 is SVGEGT. CDR3 region: CASGPGQKYNEQFF. DNA of the CDR3: TGTGCCAGCGGCCCGGGACAGAAATACAATGAGCAGTTCTTC.

V is TRBV7-6 and J is TRBJ1-6, with 7 nucleotides matching TRBD1. Germline V CDR1 and CDR2: SGHVS, FNYEAQ. V trimming: 5 bases; J trimming: 8 bases; junction bases outside the gene matches: 9. This CDR3 spans 15 amino acids. CDR3 sequence reads: CASSLPGGADSPLHF. In nucleotides, the CDR3 is TGTGCCAGCAGCCTACCAGGGGGAGCGGATTCACCCCTCCACTTT.

This clonotype was observed a few times. The V call is TRBV28, the J call TRBJ1-1; D not certain. CDR3 length: 12 amino acids. Trimming left V 6 bases short and J 6 bases short, with 11 bases between. Germline values: CDR1 MDHEN, CDR2 SYDVKM. CDR3 nucleotide sequence: TGTGCCAGCAGCTACAGAGTCGCTGAAGCTTTCTTT. Protein product: CASSYRVAEAFF.

The genes are TRBV7-3 and TRBJ2-7, with 9 bases matching TRBD1. CDR1 is SGHTA and CDR2 is FQGTGA in the germline V gene. The CDR3 is 16 residues long. Germline trimming cut 5 bases from V and 3 bases from J; bases unmatched to any gene: 11. The CDR3 nucleotides read TGTGCCAGCAGCGACGACAGGGGGGAGGGATTCTACGAGCAGTACTTC. It is translated as CASSDDRGEGFYEQYF.

Only a few counts were recorded for this clonotype. The chain carries TRBV7-8 and TRBJ1-1, with D hard to call. Germline V CDR1 and CDR2: SGHVS, FQNEAQ. The CDR3 has 13 residues. The V and J ends lost 0 bases and 7 bases respectively, with 9 bases between them. CDR3 sequence: CASSLAGSDEAFF. The CDR3 region has the DNA TGTGCCAGCAGCTTAGCAGGGTCAGATGAAGCTTTCTTT. Looking up the rest from reference TRBV7-8 and TRBJ1-1 gives the full variable domain: GAGVSQSPRYKVAKRGQDVALRCDPISGHVSLFWYQQALGQGPEFLTYFQNEAQLDKSGLPSDRFFAERPEGSVSTLKIQRTQQEDSAVYLCASSLAGSDEAFFGQGTRLTVV.

This clonotype was counted between two and nine times. This chain connects TRBV6-5 to TRBJ2-3, with TRBD1 matching 8 bases. The germline V gene has CDR1 MNHEY and CDR2 SVGAGI. The CDR3 loop spans 14 amino acids. Trimming took 5 bases from V and 0 from J; bases not matched to a gene: 1. In DNA form, the CDR3 reads TGTGCCAGCAGTCGGACAGGGAGCACAGATACGCAGTATTTT. Protein product: CASSRTGSTDTQYF.

V is TRBV27 and J is TRBJ1-4; D is perhaps TRBD1 (6 bases). The CDR3 consists of 13 residues. Germline loops: CDR1 MNHEY, CDR2 SMNVEV (reference sequence). V was shortened by 3 bases and J by 7 bases, with 9 bases between the two germline ends. In nucleotides, the CDR3 is TGTGCCAGCAGTTTTGGGGGGGCTGAAAAACTGTTTTTT. Translated: CASSFGGAEKLFF.

V and J are TRBV20-1 and TRBJ1-2, with a possible D match to TRBD1 (6 bases). Germline loops: CDR1 DFQATT, CDR2 SNEGSKA (reference sequence). V was trimmed by 6 bases and J by 8 bases, leaving 16 bases between them. The CDR3 covers 12 residues. This chain's CDR3 is CSADGGREGYTF. Written as DNA, the CDR3 is TGCAGTGCAGACGGGGGGCGAGAGGGCTACACCTTC.

The rearrangement joins TRBV5-5 to TRBJ2-6; 9 bases align to TRBD2. Unmatched junction bases numbered 9, after V lost 4 bases and J lost 4 bases. Germline V gene data show CDR1 as SGHKS and CDR2 as YYEKEE (reference sequence). CDR3 length equals 17 residues. CDR3 bases: TGTGCCAGCAGCCTGCGGGGGGGGACTGCCGGGGCCAACGTCCTGACTTTC. It translates to CASSLRGGTAGANVLTF.

The rearrangement joins TRBV7-6 to TRBJ2-7, with a weak D call TRBD2 (7 bases). Germline V gene data show CDR1 as SGHVS and CDR2 as FNYEAQ. CDR3 length: 15 amino acids. V was pared by 7 bases and J by 4 bases, with 20 bases between. CDR3 amino acids: CASTPRGGGAYEQYF. DNA of the CDR3: TGTGCCAGCACCCCCAGGGGAGGGGGTGCGTACGAGCAGTACTTC.

The chain recombines TRBV5-6 with TRBJ2-2; 11 bases line up with TRBD1. V lost 4 bases and J lost 4; bases outside the gene matches: 6. Germline CDR1 is SGHDT and CDR2 is YYEEEE. The CDR3 loop spans 16 amino acids. For the CDR3, the DNA is TGTGCCAGCAGCCTCAAGGACAGGGGGCTCACCGGGGAGCTGTTTTTT. This encodes CASSLKDRGLTGELFF.

The sample holds many counts of this clonotype. V usage is TRBV7-2 and J usage is TRBJ2-5; TRBD2 matches 7 bases. The V gene end was trimmed by 4 bases and the J gene end by 4 bases; junction bases not matched to a gene: 9. Germline-derived CDR1 and CDR2 are SGHTA and FQGNSA. The CDR3 sequence is 15 residues long. The chain's CDR3 is CASSYAGTNGETQYF. The CDR3, as DNA: TGTGCCAGCAGCTACGCTGGGACTAACGGAGAGACCCAGTACTTC.

This chain joins TRBV28 and TRBJ2-2; 8 bases map to TRBD1. Looked up from germline, CDR1 is MDHEN and CDR2 is SYDVKM. This CDR3 comprises 16 residues. The V and J ends lost 0 bases and 1 base, in that order; junction bases with no gene match: 1. The CDR3 here is CASSLWGQVNTGELFF. The CDR3 DNA sequence: TGTGCCAGCAGTTTATGGGGACAGGTGAACACCGGGGAGCTGTTTTTT.

The chain carries TRBV28 and TRBJ2-6; 8 nucleotides match TRBD1. The CDR3 runs 20 residues. Germline CDR1 MDHEN, CDR2 SYDVKM. The V gene end was trimmed by 2 bases and the J gene end by 1 base; junction bases not matched to a gene: 13. CDR3 nucleotides: TGTGCCAGCAGTTTACAGGACAGGGCCCAGCTTAGGTCTGGGGCCAACGTCCTGACTTTC. Its protein is CASSLQDRAQLRSGANVLTF. Supplemented by reference TRBV28 and TRBJ2-6, the full variable domain reads DVKVTQSSRYLVKRTGEKVFLECVQDMDHENMFWYRQDPGLGLRLIYFSYDVKMKEKGDIPEGYSVSREKKERFSLILESASTNQTSMYLCASSLQDRAQLRSGANVLTFGAGSRLTVL.